This TCR beta chain was profiled in a study of long-term antiretroviral therapy in people with HIV. Study context: The oldest samples precede the 2015 immediate-ART recommendation by about a decade. Whole-study findings and limits: Adherence to ART, viral resistance and therapy changes lacked any data. The data indicate that diversity increased after ART but remained below transplant donor controls.

As concerns this clone: Its target is not known.

With 4 bases removed from V and 1 base from J, the gap between germline ends came to 7 bases. This CDR3 contains 14 residues. CDR1 and CDR2 from the germline V gene are SGHVS and FQNEAQ. Researchers report immunoSEQ v3.0 was run at survey level. A target of about 35,000-55,000 T-cell genomes per sample was set for sequencing. Here immunoSEQ multiplex PCR was the method, and the copy in TCRdb shows in-frame clones only, minus some. The data show about 24,000 clones, with more than 65% seen just once and 5.7% held by the top ten. The receptor was isolated from a man under 40 with HIV. Material: unsorted PBMCs, obtained 4.4 years after starting antiretroviral therapy. V usage is TRBV7-8 and J usage is TRBJ2-2; D not resolved. The CDR3 nucleotides are TGTGCCAGCAGCTGGATCATGAACACCGGGGAGCTGTTTTTT. Residues: CASSWIMNTGELFF.